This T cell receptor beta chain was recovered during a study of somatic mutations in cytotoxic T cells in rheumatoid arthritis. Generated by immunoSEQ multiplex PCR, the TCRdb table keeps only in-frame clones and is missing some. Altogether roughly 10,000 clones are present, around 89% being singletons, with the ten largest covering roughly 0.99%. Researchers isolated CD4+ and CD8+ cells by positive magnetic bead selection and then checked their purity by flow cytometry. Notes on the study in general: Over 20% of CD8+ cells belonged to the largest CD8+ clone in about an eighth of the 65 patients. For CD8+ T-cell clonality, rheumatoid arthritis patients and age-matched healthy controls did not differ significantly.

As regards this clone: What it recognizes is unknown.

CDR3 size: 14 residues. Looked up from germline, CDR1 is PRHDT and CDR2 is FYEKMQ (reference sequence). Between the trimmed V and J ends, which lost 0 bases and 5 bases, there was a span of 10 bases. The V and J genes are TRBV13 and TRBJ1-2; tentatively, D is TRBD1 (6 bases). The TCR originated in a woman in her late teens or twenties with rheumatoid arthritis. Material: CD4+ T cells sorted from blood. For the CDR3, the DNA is TGTGCCAGCAGCTTAGGGGACAGCCCTTATGGCTACACCTTC. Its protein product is CASSLGDSPYGYTF.